Sequencing of this T cell receptor (beta chain) was carried out in a study of blood T cell repertoires in COVID-19. Across the whole study: Material from acute and convalescent COVID-19 was sourced from the United States, Italy and Spain. In each case, the material was cDNA or gDNA derived from T cells, B-cell-depleted T cells, or PBMCs.

CDR1 and CDR2 from the germline V gene are MNHNS and SASEGT. Trimming at V came to 4 bases and at J to 10 bases, leaving 17 bases not matched to a gene. The CDR3 consists of 16 residues. How the authors handled the data: How many nucleated cells were present was estimated from reference gene primer amplification. Sequencing used immunoSEQ multiplex PCR; TCRdb keeps in-frame clones, though not all of them. Clone size and the V and J calls come from that table; the DNA yielded D and trimming. Here the sample spans some 150,000 clones, around 86% being singletons. The sequenced material came from peripheral blood. The receptor's source is a woman aged 80 or older with acute or convalescent COVID-19. The genes are TRBV6-1 and TRBJ2-3, with 7 nucleotides matching TRBD1. The CDR3 loop reads CASSGDFTGTATPQYF. CDR3 DNA sequence: TGTGCCAGCAGTGGAGATTTCACCGGGACAGCAACACCGCAGTATTTT.